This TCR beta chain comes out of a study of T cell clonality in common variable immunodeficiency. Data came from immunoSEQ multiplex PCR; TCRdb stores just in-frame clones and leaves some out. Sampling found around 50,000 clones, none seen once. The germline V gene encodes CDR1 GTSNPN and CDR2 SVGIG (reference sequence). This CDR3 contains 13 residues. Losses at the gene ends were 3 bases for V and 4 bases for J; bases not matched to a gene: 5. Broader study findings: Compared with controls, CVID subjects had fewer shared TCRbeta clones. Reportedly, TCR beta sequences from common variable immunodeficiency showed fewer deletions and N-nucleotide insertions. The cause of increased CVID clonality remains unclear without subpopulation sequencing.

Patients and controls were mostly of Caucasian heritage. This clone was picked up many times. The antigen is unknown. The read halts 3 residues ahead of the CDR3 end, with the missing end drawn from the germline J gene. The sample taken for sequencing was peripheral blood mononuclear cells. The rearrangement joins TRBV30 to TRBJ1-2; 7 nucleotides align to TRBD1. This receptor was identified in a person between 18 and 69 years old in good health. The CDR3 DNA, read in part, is TGTGCCTGGAGCCCCGACAGGGCCTATGGC. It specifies CAWSPDRAYG. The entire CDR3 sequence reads CAWSPDRAYGYTF. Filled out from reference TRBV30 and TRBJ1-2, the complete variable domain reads SQTIHQWPATLVQPVGSPLSLECTVEGTSNPNLYWYRQAAGRGLQLLFYSVGIGQISSEVPQNLSASRPQDRQFILSSKKLLLSDSGFYLCAWSPDRAYGYTFGSGTRLTVV.